The clone carrying this TCR beta chain has at least ten counts. This entry comes from a study of T cells in Graves' hyperthyroidism and ophthalmopathy. PBMCs stemmed from around 10 ml fresh peripheral blood. Amplification of TCR beta CDR3 regions used RNA as the template. The TCR CDR3 first-round RT-PCR relied on the HTBI primer set. One entry per CDR3 protein results from TCRdb running MiXCR on the multiplex PCR reads. This table has fewer than 450,000 distinct CDR3 sequences, about 15% appearing once. This CDR3 region has 15 residues. Germline V lookup: CDR1 SGHAT, CDR2 FQNNGV. Trimming took off 2 bases at V and 3 bases at J, with 13 bases between the two ends.

The TCR originated in a woman younger than 45 with Graves' hyperthyroidism that later progressed to Graves' ophthalmopathy. The chain recombines TRBV11-2 with TRBJ2-5; D may correspond to TRBD1 or TRBD2 (5 bases each). Sequencing was done on a sample of blood. The CDR3 protein is CASSLNPGRKETQYF. CDR3 sequence (DNA): TGTGCCAGCAGCTTAAACCCAGGGAGAAAAGAGACCCAGTACTTC. Full variable domain (missing parts from reference TRBV11-2 and TRBJ2-5): EAGVAQSPRYKIIEKRQSVAFWCNPISGHATLYWYQQILGQGPKLLIQFQNNGVVDDSQLPKDRFSAERLKGVDSTLKIQPAKLEDSAVYLCASSLNPGRKETQYFGPGTRLLVL.